One sample yielded the 30 T cell receptor beta chains listed below, sequenced in a study of vaccination and CD4 T cells after COVID-19. Cultured CD4+ T cells had their DNA profiled by the Oncomine TCR Beta short-read assay. TCRdb used MiXCR to reprocess the PCR reads, holding one entry per CDR3 protein. This sample has around 20,000 distinct CDR3 sequences, with 45% to 60% found just once. The treatment denotes: roughly 11-day PBMC culture with coronavirus spike peptide pools or control peptides (ViraFEST assay). These receptors are not linked to any known antigen. Sequenced here: CD4+ T cells from blood, cultured in vitro, sampled after SARS-CoV-2 vaccination. Receptors were obtained from a human donor who had recovered from COVID-19.

This clonotype appeared a few times. This rearrangement joins TRBV30 to TRBJ1-5, with D maybe TRBD1 (6 bases). CDR1 and CDR2 (germline): GTSNPN, SVGIG (reference sequence). Trimming pared 5 bases from V and 7 bases from J, leaving 15 bases between. This CDR3 is built from 13 residues. Here the CDR3 reads CAWEKGGRQPQHF. In nucleotides, the CDR3 is TGTGCCTGGGAGAAGGGGGGCCGACAGCCCCAGCATTTT.

J is TRBJ2-7 and V is TRBV18, with 10 bases aligning to TRBD2. The CDR3 extends over 14 amino acids. The trim removed 3 bases at V and 6 bases at J, leaving 5 bases unmatched. CDR1 is KGHSH and CDR2 is LQKENI in the germline V gene. CDR3 region: CASSPGLAPFEQYF. The CDR3 DNA is TGTGCCAGCTCACCGGGACTAGCGCCGTTCGAGCAGTACTTC.

CDR3 amino acids: CASSYGAGSTGELFF. For the CDR3, the DNA is TGTGCCAGCAGTTACGGGGCAGGGTCTACCGGGGAGCTGTTTTTT. This chain connects TRBV6-5 to TRBJ2-2, with D possibly being TRBD1 (5 bases). The V gene lost 2 bases and the J gene lost 5 bases, with 12 bases spanning the gap. Per germline, CDR1 MNHEY and CDR2 SVGAGI. There are 15 residues in the CDR3.

The rearrangement joins TRBV7-2 to TRBJ1-2, with 10 bases fitting TRBD1. Germline values: CDR1 SGHTA, CDR2 FQGNSA. This CDR3 region has 15 residues. V lost 0 bases, J lost 4 bases, and 2 bases stayed unmatched. Here the CDR3 DNA reads TGTGCCAGCAGCTTAGCGGGGACAGGGGCCTATGGCTACACCTTC. Its translation is CASSLAGTGAYGYTF.

This clonotype was detected only once. The rearrangement uses TRBV6-1 and TRBJ2-2; D perhaps matches TRBD1 (6 bases). Germline V gene data show CDR1 as MNHNS and CDR2 as SASEGT. CDR3 length: 14 residues. The germline V and J ends were trimmed by 5 bases and 2 bases, with 9 bases remaining between them. The CDR3: CASSRDTNTGELFF. In DNA, the CDR3 is TGTGCCAGCAGTCGGGACACCAACACCGGGGAGCTGTTTTTT.

The chain recombines TRBV9 with TRBJ2-1; D is undetermined. Per germline, CDR1 SGDLS and CDR2 YYNGEE. V was trimmed by 2 bases and J by 0 bases, leaving 9 bases between them. This CDR3 has 15 amino acids. The CDR3 spells CASSVVLGSYNEQFF. CDR3 coding DNA: TGTGCCAGCAGCGTGGTCCTTGGCTCCTACAATGAGCAGTTCTTC.

This clonotype was seen more than once but under ten times. The chain uses TRBV7-6 and TRBJ2-3, with TRBD2 matching over 11 bases. CDR1 and CDR2 from the germline V gene are SGHVS and FNYEAQ. The CDR3 is 15 amino acids. With V trimmed by 1 base and J by 6 bases, 3 bases remained unmatched. CDR3 sequence reads: CASSLGRTSGDTQYF. For the CDR3, the DNA is TGTGCCAGCAGCTTAGGCCGGACTAGCGGGGATACGCAGTATTTT.

This clonotype was counted only a few times. The V call is TRBV28, the J call TRBJ1-5; D gene ambiguous. V gave up 8 bases and J gave up 2 bases, with 16 bases separating them. The CDR3 has 15 residues. Germline V gives CDR1 MDHEN, CDR2 SYDVKM. CDR3 amino acids: CASVIARDGNQPQHF. CDR3 coding DNA: TGTGCCAGCGTAATAGCGAGGGATGGCAATCAGCCCCAGCATTTT.

This clonotype was observed a few times. The chain couples TRBV5-1 to TRBJ1-2; possibly TRBD1 for D (6 bases). The germline gives CDR1 SGHRS, CDR2 YFSETQ. The V end was cut by 4 bases, the J end by 4 bases, with 17 bases between. CDR3 size: 15 residues. The CDR3 is CASSLYTGRGYGYTF. The CDR3, as DNA: TGCGCCAGCAGCCTATACACAGGGAGAGGCTATGGCTACACCTTC. Complete variable domain (other parts from reference TRBV5-1 and TRBJ1-2): KAGVTQTPRYLIKTRGQQVTLSCSPISGHRSVSWYQQTPGQGLQFLFEYFSETQRNKGNFPGRFSGRQFSNSRSEMNVSTLELGDSALYLCASSLYTGRGYGYTFGSGTRLTVV.

The chain has TRBV6-5 and TRBJ2-7; D may be TRBD1 or TRBD2 (5 bases each). This CDR3 spans 14 amino acids. CDR1 MNHEY and CDR2 SVGAGI come from the germline V gene. The V and J ends lost 0 bases and 7 bases respectively, with 13 bases between them. CDR3 amino acids: CASSYSRGLGEQYF. The CDR3 DNA reads TGTGCCAGCAGTTACTCGAGGGGATTGGGGGAGCAGTACTTC.

The V gene is TRBV5-5, the J gene TRBJ1-1; D unclear. The V end lost 2 bases, the J end lost 3 bases, and 8 bases lay between the germline ends. The germline V gene encodes CDR1 SGHKS and CDR2 YYEKEE (reference sequence). The CDR3 totals 13 residues. For the CDR3, the DNA is TGTGCCAGCAGCTTTCAGGTGGACACTGAAGCTTTCTTT. Translating it yields CASSFQVDTEAFF.

V is TRBV25-1 and J is TRBJ1-2; tentatively, D is TRBD1 (6 bases). Trimming pared 1 base from V and 2 bases from J, leaving 8 bases between. Germline values: CDR1 MGHDK, CDR2 SYGVNS. The CDR3 sequence is 14 residues long. The CDR3 loop reads CASSESGQNYGYTF. As DNA, the CDR3 is TGTGCCAGCAGTGAATCTGGACAGAACTATGGCTACACCTTC.

The gene calls are TRBV27 and TRBJ2-3; maybe TRBD1 (5 bases). The CDR3 sequence is 15 residues long. The ends were cut back, 0 bases at V and 3 bases at J, with 10 bases in the middle. Looked up from germline, CDR1 is MNHEY and CDR2 is SMNVEV (reference sequence). Written as DNA, the CDR3 is TGTGCCAGCAGTTTATCCTGGACAATTACAGATACGCAGTATTTT. Protein: CASSLSWTITDTQYF.

The J gene is TRBJ2-5, the V gene TRBV20-1; 11 bases line up with TRBD2. V trimming: 1 base; J trimming: 3 bases; junction bases outside the gene matches: 4. CDR1 is DFQATT and CDR2 is SNEGSKA in the germline V gene (reference sequence). This CDR3 contains 15 residues. In DNA form, the CDR3 reads TGCAGTGCTAGAGCGCTGGGACTAGCGGAAGAGACCCAGTACTTC. This gives the protein CSARALGLAEETQYF.

The genes are TRBV11-3 and TRBJ2-1; TRBD1 matches at 10 bases. Germline CDR1 SGHNT, CDR2 YENEEA. The length of the CDR3 is 16 residues. Trimming took 3 bases from V and 3 from J; bases not matched to a gene: 5. CDR3 loop: CASSLVRTGGYNEQFF. DNA of the CDR3: TGTGCCAGCAGCTTGGTTCGGACAGGGGGCTACAATGAGCAGTTCTTC. The whole variable domain, remainder taken from reference TRBV11-3 and TRBJ2-1, is EAGVVQSPRYKIIEKKQPVAFWCNPISGHNTLYWYLQNLGQGPELLIRYENEEAVDDSQLPKDRFSAERLKGVDSTLKIQPAELGDSAVYLCASSLVRTGGYNEQFFGPGTRLTVL.

V and J are TRBV28 and TRBJ2-2; D tentatively reads TRBD1 or TRBD2 (5 bases each). This CDR3 is 18 amino acids long. Trimming stripped 6 bases from V and 0 bases from J, with 20 bases between. The germline V gene encodes CDR1 MDHEN and CDR2 SYDVKM. The CDR3: CASSPTKTGTSNTGELFF. The CDR3 DNA reads as TGTGCCAGCAGCCCCACTAAGACCGGGACCTCGAACACCGGGGAGCTGTTTTTT.

This chain connects TRBV7-8 to TRBJ2-7, with D perhaps matching TRBD2 (5 bases). With 1 base removed from V and 0 bases from J, the gap between germline ends came to 10 bases. This CDR3 spans 15 amino acids. Germline-derived CDR1 and CDR2 are SGHVS and FQNEAQ. The chain's CDR3 is CASSLGPSRSYEQYF. CDR3 bases: TGTGCCAGCAGCTTAGGTCCTAGCCGCTCCTACGAGCAGTACTTC.

This clonotype was seen only a few times. The chain couples TRBV10-3 to TRBJ1-1; unclear D gene. This CDR3 comprises 14 residues. The V and J ends lost 2 bases and 1 base respectively, with 8 bases between them. Germline CDR1 ENHRY, CDR2 SYGVKD. As DNA, the CDR3 is TGTGCCATCAGTGAGCCGGAATCGAACACTGAAGCTTTCTTT. It yields the protein CAISEPESNTEAFF.

A few counts support this clonotype. The rearrangement joins TRBV6-1 to TRBJ1-2; possible D gene TRBD1, 5 bases. Germline CDR1 is MNHNS and CDR2 is SASEGT. Trimming took 6 bases from V and 7 from J, leaving 18 bases between them. The length of the CDR3 is 14 residues. The CDR3: CASRSGAGRGGYTF. The CDR3 DNA reads TGTGCCAGCAGAAGTGGGGCAGGTCGCGGTGGCTACACCTTC.

The V call is TRBV7-2, the J call TRBJ1-2, with 9 bases lining up with TRBD1. V was clipped by 1 base and J by 5 bases; unmatched bases: 8. This CDR3 spans 16 amino acids. Germline loops: CDR1 SGHTA, CDR2 FQGNSA. As DNA, the CDR3 is TGTGCCAGCAGCTTAGGGGGGACAGGGAGGGCTTATGGCTACACCTTC. Its translation: CASSLGGTGRAYGYTF.

This clonotype was observed a single time. The chain employs TRBV5-5 and TRBJ2-5, with 11 positions matching TRBD2. The trim removed 4 bases at V and 0 bases at J, leaving 8 bases unmatched. The CDR3 runs 17 residues. Germline CDR1 SGHKS, CDR2 YYEKEE (reference sequence). The CDR3 protein is CASSLHPSGRNQETQYF. In nucleotides, the CDR3 is TGTGCCAGCAGCCTCCACCCTAGCGGGAGGAACCAAGAGACCCAGTACTTC.

Only a few counts were recorded for this clonotype. The chain joins TRBV6-5 to TRBJ2-7; 11 nucleotides align to TRBD1. There are 15 residues in the CDR3. Trimming removed 4 bases from V and 4 bases from J; junction bases left unmatched: 6. CDR1 MNHEY and CDR2 SVGAGI come from the germline V gene. In DNA form, the CDR3 reads TGTGCCAGCAGTTCTGGACAGGGGGCGAGATACGAGCAGTACTTC. This codes for CASSSGQGARYEQYF.

The chain has TRBV7-2 and TRBJ1-1; possible D gene TRBD1, 5 bases. V gave up 6 bases and J gave up 1 base, with 12 bases separating them. CDR3 length: 14 residues. Germline values: CDR1 SGHTA, CDR2 FQGNSA. DNA for the CDR3: TGTGCCAGCAGTCATGGGGGTACGAACACTGAAGCTTTCTTT. Its translation is CASSHGGTNTEAFF.

V is TRBV20-1 and J is TRBJ2-5; perhaps D is TRBD1 or TRBD2 (7 bases each). V lost 2 bases and J lost 2, with 15 bases in between. CDR3 length: 15 residues. Germline V gives CDR1 DFQATT, CDR2 SNEGSKA (reference sequence). In DNA, the CDR3 is TGCAGTGCTAGACTCCAGGGGGGGGGACAAGAGACCCAGTACTTC. It translates to CSARLQGGGQETQYF.

The chain uses TRBV4-3 and TRBJ2-1; TRBD2 aligns across 10 bases. After removal of 3 bases from V and 5 bases from J, the junction contained 10 bases not matched to a gene. This CDR3 region has 17 residues. In germline, CDR1 is LGHNA, CDR2 YSLEER. The CDR3 bases are TGCGCCAGCAGCCAGGGTAGCGGGGGGCCCCTAAACAATGAGCAGTTCTTC. Amino acids: CASSQGSGGPLNNEQFF.

V gene TRBV12-3 or TRBV12-4 combines with J gene TRBJ1-6, with D maybe TRBD1 (5 bases). The CDR3 extends over 15 amino acids. V shed 5 bases and J shed 4 bases, with 12 bases lying between them. CDR3 bases: TGTGCCAGCAGTCCTCGGGGGACGTATAATTCACCCCTCCACTTT. Amino acids: CASSPRGTYNSPLHF.

The chain has TRBV20-1 and TRBJ1-3, with D unresolved. The length of the CDR3 is 13 residues. The germline gives CDR1 DFQATT, CDR2 SNEGSKA (reference sequence). The ends were cut back, 0 bases at V and 5 bases at J, with 8 bases in the middle. CDR3 loop: CSAREGSRNTIYF. In nucleotides, the CDR3 is TGCAGTGCTAGAGAGGGGTCCCGAAACACCATATATTTT.

This clonotype was observed a handful of times. This chain links TRBV7-2 with TRBJ2-7; no clear D gene. The CDR3 totals 14 residues. Per germline, CDR1 SGHTA and CDR2 FQGNSA. Trimming shortened V by 5 bases and J by 0 bases, and 11 bases separated the two germline ends. CDR3 nucleotides: TGTGCCAGCAGCCTGGATGCCTACTCCTACGAGCAGTACTTC. It specifies CASSLDAYSYEQYF.

The chain links TRBV20-1 to TRBJ1-1; 9 bases are shared with TRBD1. V dropped 6 bases and J dropped 6; count of bases not matched to a gene: 2. This CDR3 comprises 11 residues. Germline V CDR1 and CDR2: DFQATT, SNEGSKA (reference sequence). The CDR3 sequence: CSAWTGAEAFF. The CDR3 nucleotides are TGCAGTGCGTGGACAGGGGCTGAAGCTTTCTTT.

The rearrangement links TRBV19 to TRBJ2-3; 13 bases are shared with TRBD2. The junction had 6 bases not matched to a gene; V was cut back by 4 bases and J by 5 bases. Per the germline V gene, CDR1 is LNHDA and CDR2 is SQIVND (reference sequence). The CDR3 consists of 16 residues. CDR3 loop: CASSTRTSGRGDTQYF. The CDR3 DNA follows: TGTGCCAGTAGTACTAGGACTAGCGGGAGAGGAGATACGCAGTATTTT.